This entry lists 6 T cell receptor beta chains sequenced from one sample in a study of PD-1 blockade in mismatch repair-deficient tumors. Clones were sequenced by immunoSEQ multiplex PCR, and TCRdb holds only the in-frame ones, with some missing. The sample shows about 19,000 clones, around 80% of them seen only once. The sample in question was PBMCs, obtained 52 weeks after starting pembrolizumab. The receptors were gathered from an adult with mismatch repair-deficient cancer.

V is TRBV28 and J is TRBJ2-1, with TRBD2 matching 13 bases. The ends lost 6 bases at V and 7 bases at J; junction bases unmatched: 9. Per the germline V gene, CDR1 is MDHEN and CDR2 is SYDVKM. The CDR3 spans 16 residues. CDR3 sequence (DNA): TGTGCCAGCAGACGAGGAACTAGCGGGAGGGCGAATGAGCAGTTCTTC. Amino acids: CASRRGTSGRANEQFF.

The gene calls are TRBV5-4 and TRBJ1-2; the match to TRBD1 covers 7 bases. V gave up 4 bases and J gave up 4 bases; unmatched junction bases: 7. CDR1 is SGHNT and CDR2 is YYREEE in the germline V gene (reference sequence). The CDR3 extends over 14 amino acids. Here the CDR3 DNA reads TGTGCCAGCAGCCTCGCCGGACAGGCCTATGGCTACACCTTC. It codes for CASSLAGQAYGYTF. The full variable domain, its missing parts supplied by reference TRBV5-4 and TRBJ1-2, is ETGVTQSPTHLIKTRGQQVTLRCSSQSGHNTVSWYQQALGQGPQFIFQYYREEENGRGNFPPRFSGLQFPNYSSELNVNALELDDSALYLCASSLAGQAYGYTFGSGTRLTVV.

The rearrangement links TRBV28 to TRBJ1-6; D unclear. The germline V gene encodes CDR1 MDHEN and CDR2 SYDVKM. The CDR3 runs to 15 residues. Trimming stripped 5 bases from V and 0 bases from J, with 8 bases between. As DNA, the CDR3 is TGTGCCAGCAGTAGCAGGCGCTCCTATAATTCACCCCTCCACTTT. Protein sequence: CASSSRRSYNSPLHF. Full variable domain (rest looked up from reference TRBV28 and TRBJ1-6): DVKVTQSSRYLVKRTGEKVFLECVQDMDHENMFWYRQDPGLGLRLIYFSYDVKMKEKGDIPEGYSVSREKKERFSLILESASTNQTSMYLCASSSRRSYNSPLHFGNGTRLTVT.

This chain's CDR3 is CASSQDERPVVQNIQYF. DNA of the CDR3: TGCGCCAGCAGCCAAGACGAGCGCCCAGTGGTCCAAAACATTCAGTACTTC. The chain is built from TRBV4-1 and TRBJ2-4; no clear D gene. V was trimmed by 0 bases and J by 5 bases, leaving 17 bases between them. The length of the CDR3 is 17 residues. Germline CDR1 is MGHRA and CDR2 is YSYEKL.

The chain uses TRBV6-5 and TRBJ1-5; D might be TRBD1 (6 bases). The V end was cut by 6 bases, the J end by 4 bases, with 7 bases between. In germline, CDR1 is MNHEY, CDR2 SVGAGI. The CDR3 is made up of 12 amino acids. The CDR3 sequence is CASRTGNQPQHF. The CDR3 nucleotides read TGTGCCAGCAGAACAGGGAATCAGCCCCAGCATTTT.

The chain combines TRBV28 with TRBJ2-3; weak D call: TRBD2 (6 bases). Germline V gene lookup returns CDR1 MDHEN and CDR2 SYDVKM. V lost 6 bases and J lost 2, with 15 bases in between. The CDR3 is made up of 15 amino acids. The CDR3 region is CASSPEGTHTDTQYF. The CDR3 nucleotides read TGTGCCAGCAGCCCCGAAGGGACTCACACAGATACGCAGTATTTT.